The 10 T cell receptor beta chains presented below share a single source sample, sequenced in a study of shared clonotypes between healthy human individuals. TCRdb's table, derived via immunoSEQ multiplex PCR, lists solely in-frame clones and lacks some. The table shows around 500,000 clones, with around 79% occurring only once. The specimen was PBMCs. The receptors stem from a middle-aged woman in good health. Some clones in this sample may be carry-over from other donors' samples.

The chain carries TRBV5-1 and TRBJ2-1; D perhaps matches TRBD2 (5 bases). The V gene lost 2 bases and the J gene lost 5 bases, with 20 bases spanning the gap. The CDR3 has 17 amino acids. CDR1 is SGHRS and CDR2 is YFSETQ in the germline V gene. The chain's CDR3 is CASSLYGGNPRDNEQFF. The CDR3 DNA follows: TGCGCCAGCAGCTTATACGGCGGAAATCCGAGGGACAATGAGCAGTTCTTC.

The chain is built from TRBV11-1 and TRBJ2-3, with D unresolved. The CDR3 runs to 13 residues. Trimming removed 0 bases at V and 6 bases at J, with 7 bases between. The V gene's germline CDR1 is SGHAT and CDR2 FQDESV (reference sequence). The CDR3 region is CASSLALGDTQYF. The CDR3 DNA reads TGTGCCAGCAGCTTAGCGCTCGGCGATACGCAGTATTTT.

The chain uses TRBV11-2 and TRBJ2-1; D gene unclear. Trimming left V 7 bases short and J 7 bases short, with 14 bases between. The CDR3 is made up of 13 amino acids. Germline V gives CDR1 SGHAT, CDR2 FQNNGV. The CDR3: CASIHTLGNEQFF. In DNA form, the CDR3 reads TGTGCCAGCATCCATACCCTGGGGAATGAGCAGTTCTTC.

The chain is built from TRBV7-2 and TRBJ2-6; D possibly matches TRBD1 or TRBD2 (5 bases each). CDR3 size: 16 residues. The V end lost 5 bases, the J end lost 0 bases, and 11 bases lay between the germline ends. CDR1 and CDR2 from the germline V gene are SGHTA and FQGNSA. The CDR3 loop is CASSREGTSGANVLTF. CDR3 sequence (DNA): TGTGCCAGCAGCCGTGAAGGGACCTCTGGGGCCAACGTCCTGACTTTC.

This clone has just a few counts. The rearrangement links TRBV9 to TRBJ1-2, with 8 bases matching TRBD1. The junction had 8 bases not matched to a gene; V was cut back by 3 bases and J by 7 bases. Looked up from germline, CDR1 is SGDLS and CDR2 is YYNGEE. The CDR3 consists of 14 residues. The DNA for the CDR3 is TGTGCCAGCAGCGCCATGACAGGGGAGGGTGGCTACACCTTC. Translating gives CASSAMTGEGGYTF.

The V call is TRBV19, the J call TRBJ2-5; D unresolved. This CDR3 has 14 amino acids. Trimming left V 5 bases short and J 3 bases short, with 13 bases between. Germline lookup yields CDR1 LNHDA and CDR2 SQIVND (reference sequence). The CDR3 sequence: CASSWSASKETQYF. The CDR3 DNA is TGTGCCAGTAGTTGGTCAGCCTCGAAAGAGACCCAGTACTTC.

The chain has TRBV7-2 and TRBJ2-1; no firm D call. The germline V and J ends were trimmed by 2 bases and 6 bases, with 5 bases remaining between them. There are 12 residues in the CDR3. CDR1 is SGHTA and CDR2 is FQGNSA in the germline V gene. The CDR3 here is CASSLFGNEQFF. The CDR3 nucleotides are TGTGCCAGCAGCTTATTCGGCAATGAGCAGTTCTTC.

V is TRBV27 and J is TRBJ2-1; 8 bases match TRBD1. Germline CDR1 is MNHEY and CDR2 is SMNVEV (reference sequence). J lost 4 bases, V lost 7 bases, and 15 bases had no gene match. The CDR3 has 17 amino acids. Here the CDR3 DNA reads TGTGCCAGCATTCTACGCCAAGGACAGGGTTATTACAATGAGCAGTTCTTC. This codes for CASILRQGQGYYNEQFF.

A remark on this clone: Sequence at one end of the junction differs from germline and may be a read error. J is TRBJ2-6 and V is TRBV5-1; 10 bases are a match to TRBD1. Germline CDR1 and CDR2: SGHRS and YFSETQ. There are 14 residues in the CDR3. CDR3 DNA sequence: TGCGCCAGCAGCTTGGGTCGGGACAGGGGAAAGGCGGCTTTC. Protein sequence: CASSLGRDRGKAAF.

The chain has TRBV18 and TRBJ2-1; D assignment may be TRBD1 or TRBD2 (5 bases each). CDR1 KGHSH and CDR2 LQKENI come from the germline V gene. Deletions cut 2 bases from V and 5 bases from J, with 16 bases between. The CDR3 totals 16 residues. The CDR3 nucleotides are TGTGCCAGCTCACCAGCTTCGAAAGGGACCGACAATGAGCAGTTCTTC. It encodes CASSPASKGTDNEQFF.